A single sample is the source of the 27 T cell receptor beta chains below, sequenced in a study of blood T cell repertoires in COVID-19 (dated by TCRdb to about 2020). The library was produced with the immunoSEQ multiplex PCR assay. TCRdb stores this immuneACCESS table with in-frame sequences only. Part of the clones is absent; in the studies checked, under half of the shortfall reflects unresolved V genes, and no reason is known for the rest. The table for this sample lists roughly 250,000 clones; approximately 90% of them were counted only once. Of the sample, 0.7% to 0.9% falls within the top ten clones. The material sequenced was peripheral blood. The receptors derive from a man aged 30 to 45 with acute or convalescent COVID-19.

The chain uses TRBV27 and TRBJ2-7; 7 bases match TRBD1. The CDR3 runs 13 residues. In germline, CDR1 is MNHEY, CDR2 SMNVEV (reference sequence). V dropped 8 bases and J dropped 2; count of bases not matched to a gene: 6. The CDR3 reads CASRRTGTYEQYF. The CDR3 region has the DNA TGTGCCAGCCGGAGGACAGGAACCTACGAGCAGTACTTC.

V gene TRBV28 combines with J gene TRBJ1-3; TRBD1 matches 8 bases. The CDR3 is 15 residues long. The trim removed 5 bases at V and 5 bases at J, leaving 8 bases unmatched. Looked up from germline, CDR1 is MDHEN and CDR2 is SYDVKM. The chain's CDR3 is CASSPAGGGRNTIYF. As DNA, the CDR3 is TGTGCCAGCAGTCCGGCAGGGGGCGGTAGAAACACCATATATTTT.

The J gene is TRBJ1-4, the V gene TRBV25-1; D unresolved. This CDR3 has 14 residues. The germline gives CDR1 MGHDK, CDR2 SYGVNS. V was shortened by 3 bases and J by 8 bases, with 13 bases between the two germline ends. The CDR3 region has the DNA TGTGCCAGCAGTGAGCCAGTCCACGGGGAAAAACTGTTTTTT. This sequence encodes CASSEPVHGEKLFF.

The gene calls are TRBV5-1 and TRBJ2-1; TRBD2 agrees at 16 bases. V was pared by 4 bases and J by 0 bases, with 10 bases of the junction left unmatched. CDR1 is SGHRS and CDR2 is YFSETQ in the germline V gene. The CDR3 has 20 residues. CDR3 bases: TGCGCCAGCAGCCACCCCGGGACTAGCGGGGGGGCACGCTCCTACAATGAGCAGTTCTTC. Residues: CASSHPGTSGGARSYNEQFF. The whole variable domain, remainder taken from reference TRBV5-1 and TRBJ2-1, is KAGVTQTPRYLIKTRGQQVTLSCSPISGHRSVSWYQQTPGQGLQFLFEYFSETQRNKGNFPGRFSGRQFSNSRSEMNVSTLELGDSALYLCASSHPGTSGGARSYNEQFFGPGTRLTVL.

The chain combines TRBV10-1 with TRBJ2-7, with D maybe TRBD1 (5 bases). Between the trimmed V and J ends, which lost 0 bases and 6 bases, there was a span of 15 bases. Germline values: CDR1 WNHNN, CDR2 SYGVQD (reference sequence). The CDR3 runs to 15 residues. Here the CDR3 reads CASSESQGILGEQYF. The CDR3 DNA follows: TGCGCCAGCAGTGAGTCTCAGGGAATTTTGGGCGAGCAGTACTTC.

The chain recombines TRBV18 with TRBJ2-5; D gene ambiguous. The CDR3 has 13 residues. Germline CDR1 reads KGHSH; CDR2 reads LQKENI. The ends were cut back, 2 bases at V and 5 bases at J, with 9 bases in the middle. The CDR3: CASSPRLFETQYF. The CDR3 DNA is TGTGCCAGCTCACCAAGACTGTTCGAGACCCAGTACTTC. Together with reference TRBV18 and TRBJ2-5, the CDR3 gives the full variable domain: NAGVMQNPRHLVRRRGQEARLRCSPMKGHSHVYWYRQLPEEGLKFMVYLQKENIIDESGMPKERFSAEFPKEGPSILRIQQVVRGDSAAYFCASSPRLFETQYFGPGTRLLVL.

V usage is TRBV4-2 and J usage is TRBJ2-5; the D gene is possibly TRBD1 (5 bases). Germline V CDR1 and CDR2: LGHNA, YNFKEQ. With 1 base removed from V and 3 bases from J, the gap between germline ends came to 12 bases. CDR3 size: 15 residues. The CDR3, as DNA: TGTGCCAGCAGCCAAGCAGGGCCGAGTAAAGAGACCCAGTACTTC. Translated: CASSQAGPSKETQYF.

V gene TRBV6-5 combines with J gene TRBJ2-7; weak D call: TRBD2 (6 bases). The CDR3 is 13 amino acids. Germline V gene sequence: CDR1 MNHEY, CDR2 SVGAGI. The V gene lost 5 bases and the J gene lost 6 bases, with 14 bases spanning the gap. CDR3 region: CASSRDFSGEQYF. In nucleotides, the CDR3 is TGTGCCAGCAGTAGGGACTTCTCGGGCGAGCAGTACTTC.

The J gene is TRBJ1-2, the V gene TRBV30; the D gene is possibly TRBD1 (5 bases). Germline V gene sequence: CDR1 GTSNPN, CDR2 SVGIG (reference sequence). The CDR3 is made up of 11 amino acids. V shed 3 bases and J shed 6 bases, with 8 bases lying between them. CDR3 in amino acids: CAWRGPNGYTF. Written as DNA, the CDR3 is TGTGCCTGGAGGGGGCCTAATGGCTACACCTTC.

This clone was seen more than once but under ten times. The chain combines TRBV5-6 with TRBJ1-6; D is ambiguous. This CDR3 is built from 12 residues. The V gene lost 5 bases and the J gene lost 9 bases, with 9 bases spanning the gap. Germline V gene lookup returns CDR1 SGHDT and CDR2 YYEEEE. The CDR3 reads CASREVFSPLHF. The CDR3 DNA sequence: TGTGCCAGCAGGGAGGTGTTTTCACCCCTCCACTTT.

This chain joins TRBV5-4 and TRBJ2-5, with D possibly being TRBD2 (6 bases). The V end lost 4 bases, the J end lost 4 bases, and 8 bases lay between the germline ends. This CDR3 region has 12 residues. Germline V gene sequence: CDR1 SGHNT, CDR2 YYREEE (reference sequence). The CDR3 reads CASSQEGETQYF. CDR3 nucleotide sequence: TGTGCCAGCAGCCAGGAGGGAGAGACCCAGTACTTC.

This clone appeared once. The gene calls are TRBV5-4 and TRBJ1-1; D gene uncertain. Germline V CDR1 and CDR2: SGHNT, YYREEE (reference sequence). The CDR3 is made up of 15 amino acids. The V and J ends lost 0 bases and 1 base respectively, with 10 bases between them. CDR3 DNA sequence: TGTGCCAGCAGCTTGGTGGCGGGAGCGAACACTGAAGCTTTCTTT. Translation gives CASSLVAGANTEAFF. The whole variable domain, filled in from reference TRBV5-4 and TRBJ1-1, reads ETGVTQSPTHLIKTRGQQVTLRCSSQSGHNTVSWYQQALGQGPQFIFQYYREEENGRGNFPPRFSGLQFPNYSSELNVNALELDDSALYLCASSLVAGANTEAFFGQGTRLTVV.

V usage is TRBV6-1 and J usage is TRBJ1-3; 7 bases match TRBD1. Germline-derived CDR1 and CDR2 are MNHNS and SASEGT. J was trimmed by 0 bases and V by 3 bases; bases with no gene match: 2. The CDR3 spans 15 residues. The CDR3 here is CASSEDRFSGNTIYF. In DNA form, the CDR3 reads TGTGCCAGCAGTGAGGACAGGTTCTCTGGAAACACCATATATTTT.

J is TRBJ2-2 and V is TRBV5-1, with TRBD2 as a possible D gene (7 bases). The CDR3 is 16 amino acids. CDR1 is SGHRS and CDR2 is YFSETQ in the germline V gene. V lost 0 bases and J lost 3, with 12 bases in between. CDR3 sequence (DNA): TGCGCCAGCAGCTTGGGGGGGGGCCTGGACACCGGGGAGCTGTTTTTT. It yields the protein CASSLGGGLDTGELFF. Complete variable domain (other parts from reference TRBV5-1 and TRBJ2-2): KAGVTQTPRYLIKTRGQQVTLSCSPISGHRSVSWYQQTPGQGLQFLFEYFSETQRNKGNFPGRFSGRQFSNSRSEMNVSTLELGDSALYLCASSLGGGLDTGELFFGEGSRLTVL.

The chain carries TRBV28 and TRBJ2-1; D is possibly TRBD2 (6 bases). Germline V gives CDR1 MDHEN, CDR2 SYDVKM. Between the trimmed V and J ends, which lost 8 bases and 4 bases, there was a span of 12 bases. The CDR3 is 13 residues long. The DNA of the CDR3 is TGTGCCAGCTCGCCCGCGGGGTACAATGAGCAGTTCTTC. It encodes CASSPAGYNEQFF.

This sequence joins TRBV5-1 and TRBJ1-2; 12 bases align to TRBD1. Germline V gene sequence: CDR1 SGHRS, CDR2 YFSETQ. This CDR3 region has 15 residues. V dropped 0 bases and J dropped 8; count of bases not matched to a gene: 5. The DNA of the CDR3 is TGCGCCAGCAGCTTGGAGGGACAGGGGGCTCGGGGCTACACCTTC. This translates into CASSLEGQGARGYTF.

The CDR3 loop is CASSLLAGEYNEQFF. The CDR3 DNA sequence: TGTGCCAGCAGTTTGTTAGCGGGGGAGTACAATGAGCAGTTCTTC. This chain uses TRBV28 with TRBJ2-1, with TRBD2 identical over 9 bases. Unmatched junction bases numbered 4, after V lost 3 bases and J lost 4 bases. Germline V gives CDR1 MDHEN, CDR2 SYDVKM. The CDR3 has 15 amino acids.

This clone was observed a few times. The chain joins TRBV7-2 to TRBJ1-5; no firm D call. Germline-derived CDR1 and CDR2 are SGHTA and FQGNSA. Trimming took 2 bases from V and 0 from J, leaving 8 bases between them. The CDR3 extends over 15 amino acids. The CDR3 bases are TGTGCCAGCAGCTTACGGTTAGTTAGCAATCAGCCCCAGCATTTT. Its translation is CASSLRLVSNQPQHF. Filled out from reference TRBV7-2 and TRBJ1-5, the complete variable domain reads GAGVSQSPSNKVTEKGKDVELRCDPISGHTALYWYRQSLGQGLEFLIYFQGNSAPDKSGLPSDRFSAERTGGSVSTLTIQRTQQEDSAVYLCASSLRLVSNQPQHFGDGTRLSIL.

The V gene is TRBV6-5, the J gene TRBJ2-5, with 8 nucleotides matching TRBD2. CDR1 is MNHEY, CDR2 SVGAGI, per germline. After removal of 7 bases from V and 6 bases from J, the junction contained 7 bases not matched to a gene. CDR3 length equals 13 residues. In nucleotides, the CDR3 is TGTGCCAGCACTCGCGGGGGGCTCCAGACCCAGTACTTC. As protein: CASTRGGLQTQYF.

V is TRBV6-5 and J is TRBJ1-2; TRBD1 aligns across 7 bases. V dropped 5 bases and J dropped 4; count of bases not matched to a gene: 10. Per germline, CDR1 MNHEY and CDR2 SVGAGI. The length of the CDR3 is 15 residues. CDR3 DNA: TGTGCCAGCAGTATGCCGGGACAGCGTTCCTATGGCTACACCTTC. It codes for CASSMPGQRSYGYTF.

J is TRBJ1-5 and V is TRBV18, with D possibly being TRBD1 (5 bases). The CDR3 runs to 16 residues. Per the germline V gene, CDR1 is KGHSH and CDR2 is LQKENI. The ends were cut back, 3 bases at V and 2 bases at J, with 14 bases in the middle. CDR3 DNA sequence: TGTGCCAGCTCACCTTCCCAGGGTGGGGGCAATCAGCCCCAGCATTTT. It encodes CASSPSQGGGNQPQHF.

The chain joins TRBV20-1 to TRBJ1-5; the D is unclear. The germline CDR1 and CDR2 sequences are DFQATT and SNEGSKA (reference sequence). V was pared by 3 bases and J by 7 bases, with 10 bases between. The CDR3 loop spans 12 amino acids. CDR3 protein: CSASEFIQPQHF. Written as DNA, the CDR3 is TGCAGTGCTAGTGAATTTATCCAGCCCCAGCATTTT.

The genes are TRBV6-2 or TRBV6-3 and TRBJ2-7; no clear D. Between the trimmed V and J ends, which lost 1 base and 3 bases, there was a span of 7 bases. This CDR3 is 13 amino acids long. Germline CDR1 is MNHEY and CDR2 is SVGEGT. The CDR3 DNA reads TGTGCCAGCAGTTACTACGTCGGCTACGAGCAGTACTTC. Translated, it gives CASSYYVGYEQYF.

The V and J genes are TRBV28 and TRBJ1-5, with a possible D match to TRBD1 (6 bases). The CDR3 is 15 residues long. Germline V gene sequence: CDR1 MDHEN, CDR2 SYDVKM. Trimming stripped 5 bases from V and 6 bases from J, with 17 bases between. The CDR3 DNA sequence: TGTGCCAGCAGTCTCTCTAACAGGGTCCTTCAGCCCCAGCATTTT. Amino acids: CASSLSNRVLQPQHF.

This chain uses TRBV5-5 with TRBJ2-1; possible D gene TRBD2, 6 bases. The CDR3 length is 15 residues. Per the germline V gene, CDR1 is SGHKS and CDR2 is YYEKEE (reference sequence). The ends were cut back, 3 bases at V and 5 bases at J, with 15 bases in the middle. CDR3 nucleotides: TGTGCCAGCAGCTGGCCGGGCGGGAAAAACAATGAGCAGTTCTTC. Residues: CASSWPGGKNNEQFF.

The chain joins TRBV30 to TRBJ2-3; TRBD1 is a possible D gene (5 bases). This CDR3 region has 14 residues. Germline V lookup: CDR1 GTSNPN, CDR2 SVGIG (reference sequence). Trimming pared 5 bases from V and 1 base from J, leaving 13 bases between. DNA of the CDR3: TGTGCCTGGGATAGGGGCTTGGGCACAGATACGCAGTATTTT. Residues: CAWDRGLGTDTQYF.

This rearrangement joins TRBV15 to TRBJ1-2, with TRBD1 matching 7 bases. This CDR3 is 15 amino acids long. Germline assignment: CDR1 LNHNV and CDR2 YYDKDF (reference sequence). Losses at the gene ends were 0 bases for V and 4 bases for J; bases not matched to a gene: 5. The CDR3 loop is CATSRDRGQSYGYTF. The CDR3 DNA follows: TGTGCCACCAGCAGAGATCGGGGACAGTCCTATGGCTACACCTTC.